The TCR beta chain under discussion was sequenced for a study of technical replicates of blood from several donors. V was cut by 4 bases and J by 4 bases, with 13 bases left in between. CDR1 and CDR2 (germline): MGHDK, SYGVNS. CDR3 size: 14 residues. Sequenced by immunoSEQ multiplex PCR; TCRdb stores in-frame clones only, minus some. This sample has under 85,000 clones, with roughly 92% found just once. The clonotype was recovered from a human donor in good health. Input material: T cells isolated from PBMCs. The J gene is TRBJ1-2, the V gene TRBV25-1; tentatively, D is TRBD1 (5 bases). The CDR3 coding sequence is TGTGCCAGCAGTGGTCATAAGGGGCCCTATGGCTACACCTTC. Protein sequence: CASSGHKGPYGYTF.